A selection of T cell receptor beta chains follows, all from one sample in a study of cytomegalovirus exposure and HLA in healthy donors. Libraries were prepared by immunoSEQ multiplex PCR; TCRdb keeps only in-frame clonotypes and omits some of them. The sample holds 80,000 to 100,000 clones, about 81% seen once. The specimen was PBMCs. Receptors were obtained from a man aged 40-50 years in good health and CMV-seronegative. Each CDR3 is given with its conserved first and last residue. The D gene is left open where the match is weak. Only part of the rows carry a size: once, few, many, or a class if the clone is expanded.

V gene: TRBV2
D gene: .
J gene: TRBJ1-4
clone size: .
CDR3 DNA: TGTGCCAGCAGTGTTAAGCGGTATGATGAAAAACTGTTTTTT
CDR3 protein: CASSVKRYDEKLFF

V gene: TRBV7-3
D gene: TRBD1
J gene: TRBJ2-3
clone size: .
CDR3 DNA: TGTGCCAGCAGCCCAGATGGACAGGGTGCGCAGTATTTT
CDR3 protein: CASSPDGQGAQYF

V gene: TRBV4-1
D gene: .
J gene: TRBJ1-2
clone size: .
CDR3 DNA: TGCGCCAGCAGCAGGAAGGGAGGGGGGCCCGGTATGGGCTACACCTTC
CDR3 protein: CASSRKGGGPGMGYTF

V gene: TRBV18
D gene: .
J gene: TRBJ2-5
clone size: .
CDR3 DNA: TGTGCCAGCTCACCAAGGCAGGGAAGTGGAGAGACCCAGTACTTC
CDR3 protein: CASSPRQGSGETQYF

V gene: TRBV25-1
D gene: .
J gene: TRBJ1-2
clone size: .
CDR3 DNA: TGTGCCAGCAGCCTCGAGGACGGGGAAAACGGTTGGGGTGGCTACACCTTC
CDR3 protein: CASSLEDGENGWGGYTF

V gene: TRBV6-1
D gene: .
J gene: TRBJ1-2
clone size: once
CDR3 DNA: TGTGCCAGCAGACCTCAGGGTTTTGGCTACACCTTC
CDR3 protein: CASRPQGFGYTF

V gene: TRBV5-4
D gene: TRBD1
J gene: TRBJ2-7
clone size: .
CDR3 DNA: TGTGCCAGTGGACAGGACTCGGGCGAGCAGTACTTC
CDR3 protein: CASGQDSGEQYF

V gene: TRBV19
D gene: TRBD1
J gene: TRBJ2-6
clone size: .
CDR3 DNA: TGTGCCAGTAAAGGGGACAGGAGAGAGTCCGGGGCCAACGTCCTGACTTTC
CDR3 protein: CASKGDRRESGANVLTF

V gene: TRBV11-2
D gene: TRBD2
J gene: TRBJ2-7
clone size: .
CDR3 DNA: TGTGCCAGCAGCTTGAATAGCGGGGGGTTGAGCGCCTACGAGCAGTACTTC
CDR3 protein: CASSLNSGGLSAYEQYF

V gene: TRBV27
D gene: TRBD2
J gene: TRBJ2-1
clone size: .
CDR3 DNA: TGTGCCAGCAGATCCGGGACTAGCGGGGGGAGAATATACAATGAGCAGTTCTTC
CDR3 protein: CASRSGTSGGRIYNEQFF

V gene: TRBV28
D gene: .
J gene: TRBJ1-2
clone size: .
CDR3 DNA: TGTGCCAGCAGCTCCACCCGGGATGGCTACACCTTC
CDR3 protein: CASSSTRDGYTF

V gene: TRBV5-1
D gene: TRBD2
J gene: TRBJ2-2
clone size: .
CDR3 DNA: TGCGCCAGCAGCTTGGTAACTAGCGGGGATGCCGGGGAGCTGTTTTTT
CDR3 protein: CASSLVTSGDAGELFF

V gene: TRBV19
D gene: TRBD1
J gene: TRBJ1-5
clone size: .
CDR3 DNA: TGTGCCAGTAGTATCGGGGGACAGAGGCCTCGGCCCCAGCATTTT
CDR3 protein: CASSIGGQRPRPQHF

V gene: TRBV27
D gene: TRBD1
J gene: TRBJ2-5
clone size: .
CDR3 DNA: TGTGCCAGCAGTCGATGGACAGGGGGAGAGACCCAGTACTTC
CDR3 protein: CASSRWTGGETQYF

V gene: TRBV6-1
D gene: TRBD1
J gene: TRBJ1-1
clone size: .
CDR3 DNA: TGTGCCAGTGTTTTGGACAGGGTGAACACTGAAGCTTTCTTT
CDR3 protein: CASVLDRVNTEAFF

V gene: TRBV4-1
D gene: TRBD1
J gene: TRBJ1-5
clone size: .
CDR3 DNA: TGCGCCAGCAGCTCAGTCGTAGGGACAGGGCCCCAAAGGCCCCAGCATTTT
CDR3 protein: CASSSVVGTGPQRPQHF

V gene: TRBV6-1
D gene: .
J gene: TRBJ1-5
clone size: .
CDR3 DNA: TGTGCCAGCATTACAGGTTTTAGCAATCAGCCCCAGCATTTT
CDR3 protein: CASITGFSNQPQHF

V gene: TRBV28
D gene: TRBD1
J gene: TRBJ1-1
clone size: .
CDR3 DNA: TGTGCCAGCGGGGGGGACAGGGTAAATGAAGCTTTCTTT
CDR3 protein: CASGGDRVNEAFF

V gene: TRBV27
D gene: .
J gene: TRBJ2-1
clone size: .
CDR3 DNA: TGTGCCAGCAGCCCCAACTCGAATGAGCAGTTCTTC
CDR3 protein: CASSPNSNEQFF

V gene: TRBV5-1
D gene: TRBD1
J gene: TRBJ2-5
clone size: .
CDR3 DNA: TGCGCCAGCAGCTCCGCAGGGGGCTGGGAGACCCAGTACTTC
CDR3 protein: CASSSAGGWETQYF

V gene: TRBV2
D gene: TRBD1
J gene: TRBJ2-2
clone size: .
CDR3 DNA: TGTGCCAGCAGTAGTGGGACAGGGGAATCGTCCTACGGGGAGCTGTTTTTT
CDR3 protein: CASSSGTGESSYGELFF

V gene: TRBV27
D gene: TRBD1
J gene: TRBJ1-2
clone size: .
CDR3 DNA: TGTGCCAGCAGTTTATGGACAGGGACGGGCTACACCTTC
CDR3 protein: CASSLWTGTGYTF

V gene: TRBV5-6
D gene: .
J gene: TRBJ2-7
clone size: .
CDR3 DNA: TGTGCCAGCAGCTCGGGGTTTGGGTCGGGCTACGAGCAGTACTTC
CDR3 protein: CASSSGFGSGYEQYF

V gene: TRBV19
D gene: TRBD1
J gene: TRBJ1-2
clone size: .
CDR3 DNA: TGTGCCAGTAGTATAGGACAGGGAACTTATGGCTACACCTTC
CDR3 protein: CASSIGQGTYGYTF

V gene: TRBV4-2
D gene: TRBD1
J gene: TRBJ1-2
clone size: .
CDR3 DNA: TGTGCCAGCAGTTTCCTGGACAGGGAGGATGGCTACACCTTC
CDR3 protein: CASSFLDREDGYTF

V gene: TRBV11-2
D gene: .
J gene: TRBJ2-3
clone size: once
CDR3 DNA: TGTGCCAGCAGCTTAGGGAGGATTAGCACAGATACGCAGTATTTT
CDR3 protein: CASSLGRISTDTQYF

V gene: TRBV4-1
D gene: TRBD1
J gene: TRBJ1-5
clone size: .
CDR3 DNA: TGCGCCAGCAGCCAAGGAACGGGACAGGGGGCAGGTCAGCCCCAGCATTTT
CDR3 protein: CASSQGTGQGAGQPQHF

V gene: TRBV4-1
D gene: TRBD1
J gene: TRBJ1-5
clone size: .
CDR3 DNA: TGCGTCAGCAGCCAAGCTCCAGGGGGAAGCAATCAGCCCCAGCATTTT
CDR3 protein: CVSSQAPGGSNQPQHF

V gene: TRBV6-1
D gene: .
J gene: TRBJ1-5
clone size: .
CDR3 DNA: TGTGCCAGCAGTGTGCGGCCAGGGGAGAATCAGCCCCAGCATTTT
CDR3 protein: CASSVRPGENQPQHF

V gene: TRBV29-1
D gene: .
J gene: TRBJ1-4
clone size: .
CDR3 DNA: TGCAGCGTTGATTCCCCACAGGGAGAGGCTGAAAAACTGTTTTTT
CDR3 protein: CSVDSPQGEAEKLFF

V gene: TRBV18
D gene: TRBD1
J gene: TRBJ1-3
clone size: .
CDR3 DNA: TGTGCCAGCTCACCACAGACAGGGACTGGAAACACCATATATTTT
CDR3 protein: CASSPQTGTGNTIYF

V gene: TRBV12-5
D gene: TRBD1
J gene: TRBJ1-5
clone size: .
CDR3 DNA: TGTGCTAGTGGTTTGAGGGACAGGGATCAGCATTTT
CDR3 protein: CASGLRDRDQHF

V gene: TRBV5-6
D gene: .
J gene: TRBJ2-2
clone size: once
CDR3 DNA: TGTGCCAGCAGCTTCGGGGGGGAGCTGTTTTTT
CDR3 protein: CASSFGGELFF

V gene: TRBV11-2
D gene: TRBD1
J gene: TRBJ1-1
clone size: .
CDR3 DNA: TGTGCCAGCAGCCTGAGGACAGGGAACACTGAAGCTTTCTTT
CDR3 protein: CASSLRTGNTEAFF

V gene: TRBV5-1
D gene: TRBD1
J gene: TRBJ2-7
clone size: once
CDR3 DNA: TGCGCCAGCAGCTTTGGACAGGGACGGTACGAGCAGTACTTC
CDR3 protein: CASSFGQGRYEQYF

V gene: TRBV15
D gene: TRBD1
J gene: TRBJ2-3
clone size: .
CDR3 DNA: TGTGCCACCAGCAGAGATCTCGTAGGGACAGGAGGCCAGGATACGCAGTATTTT
CDR3 protein: CATSRDLVGTGGQDTQYF

V gene: TRBV29-1
D gene: TRBD1
J gene: TRBJ1-2
clone size: .
CDR3 DNA: TGCAGCGTTGATAGTGTAGGGGGCGGTGGCTACACCTTC
CDR3 protein: CSVDSVGGGGYTF

V gene: TRBV5-1
D gene: TRBD1
J gene: TRBJ1-1
clone size: .
CDR3 DNA: TGCGCCAGCAGCCCCACGGACAGGGGCAACACTGAAGCTTTCTTT
CDR3 protein: CASSPTDRGNTEAFF

V gene: TRBV7-9
D gene: .
J gene: TRBJ1-5
clone size: once
CDR3 DNA: TGTGCCAGCTGTCGGGGGGAGGAGCAGCCCCAGCATTTT
CDR3 protein: CASCRGEEQPQHF

V gene: TRBV9
D gene: .
J gene: TRBJ1-1
clone size: .
CDR3 DNA: TGTGCCAGCAGCGTAGGAGGTTACACTGAAGCTTTCTTT
CDR3 protein: CASSVGGYTEAFF

V gene: TRBV7-9
D gene: .
J gene: TRBJ1-6
clone size: .
CDR3 DNA: TGTGCCAGCAGCTTAGGAGGAGGGAAGGCACCCCTCCACTTT
CDR3 protein: CASSLGGGKAPLHF

V gene: TRBV5-4
D gene: .
J gene: TRBJ2-5
clone size: .
CDR3 DNA: TGTGCCAGCAGCTTGGGGCAGTACCAAGAGACCCAGTACTTC
CDR3 protein: CASSLGQYQETQYF

V gene: TRBV5-4
D gene: .
J gene: TRBJ2-5
clone size: few
CDR3 DNA: TGTGCCAGCAGCTTGGTGGGTCAAGGGAGCGAGACCCAGTACTTC
CDR3 protein: CASSLVGQGSETQYF

V gene: TRBV19
D gene: TRBD1
J gene: TRBJ2-7
clone size: .
CDR3 DNA: TGTGCCAGTACCCCGTCCGGGACAGGGGGCTACGAGCAGTACTTC
CDR3 protein: CASTPSGTGGYEQYF

V gene: TRBV7-2
D gene: TRBD1
J gene: TRBJ1-1
clone size: .
CDR3 DNA: TGTGCCAGCAGCTTGGGACAGGAATCCCCAAGGAACACTGAAGCTTTCTTT
CDR3 protein: CASSLGQESPRNTEAFF

V gene: TRBV5-1
D gene: .
J gene: TRBJ1-1
clone size: .
CDR3 DNA: TGCGCCAGCAGCCCCCGGGGGGTTGGGGAGATGAACACTGAAGCTTTCTTT
CDR3 protein: CASSPRGVGEMNTEAFF

V gene: TRBV4-2
D gene: .
J gene: TRBJ2-5
clone size: few
CDR3 DNA: TGTGCCAGCAGCCAAGGGGACTTCCAAGAGACCCAGTACTTC
CDR3 protein: CASSQGDFQETQYF

V gene: TRBV5-4
D gene: .
J gene: TRBJ2-1
clone size: .
CDR3 DNA: TGTGCCAGCAGCCTAAGGGGTATAGCCTCCAATGAGCAGTTCTTC
CDR3 protein: CASSLRGIASNEQFF

V gene: TRBV6-1
D gene: TRBD1
J gene: TRBJ2-7
clone size: .
CDR3 DNA: TGTGCCAGCAGTGGGGCCGGGACAGGGGGCTTCAACGAGCAGTACTTC
CDR3 protein: CASSGAGTGGFNEQYF

V gene: TRBV6-1
D gene: .
J gene: TRBJ2-2
clone size: .
CDR3 DNA: TGTGCCAGCACTACAAGGACAGGGAGGGGCGGGGAGCTGTTTTTT
CDR3 protein: CASTTRTGRGGELFF